This TCR beta chain was captured by sequencing in a study of blood T cell repertoires in COVID-19. On the study more broadly: Samples representing acute and convalescent COVID-19 were sourced from the United States, Italy and Spain. T cells, B-cell-depleted T cells, or PBMCs supplied cDNA or gDNA.

The authors' processing: Estimates of nucleated cell counts were drawn from the amplification of reference gene primers. This table comes from immunoSEQ multiplex PCR, and its TCRdb copy is limited to in-frame clones, with some not included. V and J calls and clone size are as listed in that table; D and trimming were resolved from the DNA. The data show about 260,000 clones, around nine tenths seen once. This CDR3 has 16 amino acids. Germline values: CDR1 SGDLS, CDR2 YYNGEE. The V end lost 3 bases, the J end lost 7 bases, and 20 bases lay between the germline ends. The receptor's source is a man aged 35 to 55 with active or convalescent COVID-19. The sample comprised peripheral blood. The chain recombines TRBV9 with TRBJ2-1; a possible D gene is TRBD1 (5 bases). DNA for the CDR3: TGTGCCAGCAGCGCTTCCCCTCAGGGTGGGATGAATGAGCAGTTCTTC. As protein: CASSASPQGGMNEQFF.